The rows below give T cell receptor beta chains drawn from one sample of a study of Ad26.COV2.S vaccination and SARS-CoV-2 variants. Clones were read by immunoSEQ multiplex PCR, and TCRdb kept only the in-frame ones, dropping some. This table holds 350,000 to 500,000 clones, roughly 87% found once. This specimen was peripheral blood, taken in a trial of Ad26.COV2.S vaccine versus placebo. The receptors come from a person between 18 and 59 years old who received the Ad26.COV2.S COVID-19 vaccine or a placebo. CDR3s include the opening cysteine and the closing phenylalanine or tryptophan. D genes are given only for firm matches. Clone size is not always given. Where it is, it says once, few, many or a class for expanded clones.

clone size: -; V gene: TRBV4-2; D gene: TRBD2; J gene: TRBJ2-1; CDR3 DNA: TGTGCCAGCAGCATTACTAGCGGGAGGGCCAATGAGCAGTTCTTC; CDR3 protein: CASSITSGRANEQFF
clone size: -; V gene: TRBV7-8; D gene: TRBD1; J gene: TRBJ2-5; CDR3 DNA: TGTGCCAGCAGCCCCGGGACAGGGGGTTCGGTCGAGACCCAGTACTTC; CDR3 protein: CASSPGTGGSVETQYF
clone size: -; V gene: TRBV14; D gene: -; J gene: TRBJ1-6; CDR3 DNA: TGTGCCAGCAGCCAAGGGCAAGTTGGGTCACCCCTCCACTTT; CDR3 protein: CASSQGQVGSPLHF
clone size: -; V gene: TRBV25-1; D gene: -; J gene: TRBJ1-6; CDR3 DNA: TGTGCCAGCAGTGTCCGGGAGGGCTATAATTCACCCCTCCACTTT; CDR3 protein: CASSVREGYNSPLHF
clone size: -; V gene: TRBV12-3/TRBV12-4; D gene: -; J gene: TRBJ2-7; CDR3 DNA: TGTGCCAGCAGTTTAGCTCCATACGAGCAGTACTTC; CDR3 protein: CASSLAPYEQYF
clone size: -; V gene: TRBV4-1; D gene: TRBD2; J gene: TRBJ2-2; CDR3 DNA: TGCGCCAGCGAGGGACTAGCGGGAGTGAACACCGGGGAGCTGTTTTTT; CDR3 protein: CASEGLAGVNTGELFF
clone size: -; V gene: TRBV6-5; D gene: TRBD2; J gene: TRBJ2-7; CDR3 DNA: TGTGCCAGCAGCTCCGGACTAGCGGCCTACGAGCAGTACTTC; CDR3 protein: CASSSGLAAYEQYF
clone size: -; V gene: TRBV5-6; D gene: -; J gene: TRBJ2-2; CDR3 DNA: TGTGCCAGCAGCTTGGCCCTCGGTCCTTGGGACACCGGGGAGCTGTTTTTT; CDR3 protein: CASSLALGPWDTGELFF
clone size: once; V gene: TRBV10-3; D gene: TRBD2; J gene: TRBJ2-7; CDR3 DNA: TGTGCAGCAGAGGCTAGCGGGGGCCACGAGCAGTACTTC; CDR3 protein: CAAEASGGHEQYF
clone size: -; V gene: TRBV5-1; D gene: TRBD1; J gene: TRBJ1-1; CDR3 DNA: TGCGCCAGCAGCTCCGGACAGGGGGGCACTGAAGCTTTCTTT; CDR3 protein: CASSSGQGGTEAFF
clone size: once; V gene: TRBV5-5; D gene: TRBD2; J gene: TRBJ2-1; CDR3 DNA: TGTGCCAGCAGCGATTGGGGAGGGAGGGCCTTGGATGAGCAGTTCTTC; CDR3 protein: CASSDWGGRALDEQFF
clone size: -; V gene: TRBV9; D gene: TRBD1; J gene: TRBJ2-7; CDR3 DNA: TGTGCCAGCTCTTCGGGACAGTCTACCTACGAGCAGTACTTC; CDR3 protein: CASSSGQSTYEQYF
clone size: -; V gene: TRBV6-4; D gene: -; J gene: TRBJ2-3; CDR3 DNA: TGTGCCAGCAGTGACGCGGGCGACGCAGATACGCAGTATTTT; CDR3 protein: CASSDAGDADTQYF
clone size: -; V gene: TRBV28; D gene: -; J gene: TRBJ2-1; CDR3 DNA: TGTGCCAGCCTAGGCCCCATGGGGGGCTCGGTTTACAATGAGCAGTTCTTC; CDR3 protein: CASLGPMGGSVYNEQFF
clone size: -; V gene: TRBV7-2; D gene: -; J gene: TRBJ2-1; CDR3 DNA: TGTGCCAGCAGCCGTCGCGCGGTTCAACACAATGAGCAGTTCTTC; CDR3 protein: CASSRRAVQHNEQFF
clone size: -; V gene: TRBV2; D gene: -; J gene: TRBJ1-3; CDR3 DNA: TGTGCCAGCATCCTCCCCGGGGGGTTAAAACCTGGAAACACCATATATTTT; CDR3 protein: CASILPGGLKPGNTIYF
clone size: -; V gene: TRBV7-9; D gene: -; J gene: TRBJ2-7; CDR3 DNA: TGTGCCAGCAGCTTAACAGGAAACTACGAGCAGTACTTC; CDR3 protein: CASSLTGNYEQYF
clone size: once; V gene: TRBV15; D gene: TRBD1; J gene: TRBJ2-2; CDR3 DNA: TGTGCCACCAGCAGACCTCCCGACAGGGGCGGGGGGGAGCTGTTTTTT; CDR3 protein: CATSRPPDRGGGELFF
clone size: -; V gene: TRBV4-2; D gene: -; J gene: TRBJ2-1; CDR3 DNA: TGTGCCAGCAGCCAAGCAGGGACTTCAGCGTACAATGAGCAGTTCTTC; CDR3 protein: CASSQAGTSAYNEQFF
clone size: once; V gene: TRBV29-1; D gene: TRBD1; J gene: TRBJ1-2; CDR3 DNA: TGCAGCGTTGAAGACCCGGGGTCCCGACAGGGAGATAGTGGCTACACCTTC; CDR3 protein: CSVEDPGSRQGDSGYTF
clone size: -; V gene: TRBV11-2; D gene: -; J gene: TRBJ2-5; CDR3 DNA: TGTGCCAGCAGCTTAGAAAGGTCTCAAGAGACCCAGTACTTC; CDR3 protein: CASSLERSQETQYF
clone size: -; V gene: TRBV5-1; D gene: TRBD1; J gene: TRBJ2-7; CDR3 DNA: TGCGCCAGCAGCCCCGACCCGGGACAGGGGGCCAAATCCTACGAGCAGTACTTC; CDR3 protein: CASSPDPGQGAKSYEQYF
clone size: -; V gene: TRBV10-3; D gene: -; J gene: TRBJ2-5; CDR3 DNA: TGTGCCATCAGTGAGTCGGGAGGGGGAGAGACCCAGTACTTC; CDR3 protein: CAISESGGGETQYF
clone size: -; V gene: TRBV5-5; D gene: -; J gene: TRBJ2-7; CDR3 DNA: TGTGCCAGCAGCTCCCCATACGACCCTAGAACCTACGAGCAGTACTTC; CDR3 protein: CASSSPYDPRTYEQYF
clone size: -; V gene: TRBV27; D gene: TRBD1; J gene: TRBJ2-2; CDR3 DNA: TGTGCCAGCACAGGGGGCACCGGGGAGCTGTTTTTT; CDR3 protein: CASTGGTGELFF
clone size: -; V gene: TRBV6-5; D gene: -; J gene: TRBJ1-2; CDR3 DNA: TGTGCCAGCAGCTATCGACAGGCCGACTATGGCTACACCTTC; CDR3 protein: CASSYRQADYGYTF
clone size: -; V gene: TRBV4-1; D gene: TRBD1; J gene: TRBJ2-7; CDR3 DNA: TGCGCCAGCAGCCAAGAGACAGGGACCTACGAGCAGTACTTC; CDR3 protein: CASSQETGTYEQYF
clone size: -; V gene: TRBV2; D gene: TRBD1; J gene: TRBJ2-7; CDR3 DNA: TGTGCCAGCAGTGATGACAGGGCCTACGAGCAGTACTTC; CDR3 protein: CASSDDRAYEQYF
clone size: -; V gene: TRBV27; D gene: -; J gene: TRBJ2-1; CDR3 DNA: TGTGCCAGTGGTCATGAGCAGTTCTTC; CDR3 protein: CASGHEQFF
clone size: -; V gene: TRBV6-5; D gene: -; J gene: TRBJ2-1; CDR3 DNA: TGTGCCAGCAGACCCGGGACTCCTTACAATGAGCAGTTCTTC; CDR3 protein: CASRPGTPYNEQFF
clone size: -; V gene: TRBV5-8; D gene: -; J gene: TRBJ1-5; CDR3 DNA: TGTGCCAGCAGCTTGGGGGGCGGGTCCAGACAGCCCCAGCATTTT; CDR3 protein: CASSLGGGSRQPQHF
clone size: -; V gene: TRBV5-5; D gene: TRBD2; J gene: TRBJ2-1; CDR3 DNA: TGTGCCAGCAGCTTGAGGGCTAGCGGGAGTAATGAGCAGTTCTTC; CDR3 protein: CASSLRASGSNEQFF
clone size: few; V gene: TRBV3-1/TRBV3-2; D gene: -; J gene: TRBJ1-1; CDR3 DNA: TGTGCCAGCAGCCAAGTACGGGGGGTCGAAGCTTTCTTT; CDR3 protein: CASSQVRGVEAFF
clone size: -; V gene: TRBV19; D gene: -; J gene: TRBJ2-2; CDR3 DNA: TGTGCCAGTCTAGAGTACACCGGGGAGCTGTTTTTT; CDR3 protein: CASLEYTGELFF
clone size: -; V gene: TRBV6-2/TRBV6-3; D gene: -; J gene: TRBJ1-1; CDR3 DNA: -; CDR3 protein: CASSLGTGRGRRNTEAFF
clone size: -; V gene: TRBV28; D gene: -; J gene: TRBJ1-1; CDR3 DNA: TGTGCCAGCAGTCCTCCGGGACGGCCCACTGAAGCTTTCTTT; CDR3 protein: CASSPPGRPTEAFF
clone size: -; V gene: TRBV2; D gene: -; J gene: TRBJ1-3; CDR3 DNA: TGTGCCAGCAACCCAGGACGGAGCTCTGGAAACACCATATATTTT; CDR3 protein: CASNPGRSSGNTIYF
clone size: -; V gene: TRBV15; D gene: -; J gene: TRBJ2-1; CDR3 DNA: TGTGCCACCAGCAGAGCTCCCCGGGTGCTAGCTTACAATGAGCAGTTCTTC; CDR3 protein: CATSRAPRVLAYNEQFF
clone size: -; V gene: TRBV12-2; D gene: -; J gene: TRBJ1-5; CDR3 DNA: TGTGCAAGTCGCTGTTTACCCAATCAGCCCCAGCATTTT; CDR3 protein: CASRCLPNQPQHF
clone size: -; V gene: TRBV6-6; D gene: TRBD1; J gene: TRBJ2-7; CDR3 DNA: TGTGCCAGCAGTCCAGTAATTACGACAGGGGGCACCTACGAGCAGTACTTC; CDR3 protein: CASSPVITTGGTYEQYF
clone size: -; V gene: TRBV6-2/TRBV6-3; D gene: TRBD1; J gene: TRBJ2-7; CDR3 DNA: TGTGCCAGCAGTTCACCGGGGACAGGGGACTACGAGCAGTACTTC; CDR3 protein: CASSSPGTGDYEQYF
clone size: -; V gene: TRBV29-1; D gene: -; J gene: TRBJ2-7; CDR3 DNA: TGCAGCGTTGAACGCGAACAGGGGGGGCAGCAGTACTTC; CDR3 protein: CSVEREQGGQQYF
clone size: -; V gene: TRBV3-1/TRBV3-2; D gene: TRBD1; J gene: TRBJ2-7; CDR3 DNA: TGTGCCAGCAGCCCTCGACCGGGACAGGGCTACGAGCAGTACTTC; CDR3 protein: CASSPRPGQGYEQYF
clone size: -; V gene: TRBV6-2/TRBV6-3; D gene: TRBD2; J gene: TRBJ2-7; CDR3 DNA: TGTGCCAGCAGTTACTCGACTAGCGGGAGGTATGGCTCCTACGAGCAGTACTTC; CDR3 protein: CASSYSTSGRYGSYEQYF
clone size: -; V gene: TRBV12-3/TRBV12-4; D gene: -; J gene: TRBJ2-1; CDR3 DNA: TGTGCCAGCAGTCCCTGGGGCCCCAGTGAGCAGTTCTTC; CDR3 protein: CASSPWGPSEQFF
clone size: -; V gene: TRBV5-6; D gene: TRBD2; J gene: TRBJ2-6; CDR3 DNA: TGTGCCAGCAGCTGGGGGGGACTAACCTCTGGGGCCAACGTCCTGACTTTC; CDR3 protein: CASSWGGLTSGANVLTF
clone size: once; V gene: TRBV30; D gene: -; J gene: TRBJ1-2; CDR3 DNA: TGTGCCTGGAGTGTACAAGAAGGGAATGGCTACACCTTC; CDR3 protein: CAWSVQEGNGYTF
clone size: -; V gene: TRBV3-1/TRBV3-2; D gene: -; J gene: TRBJ2-7; CDR3 DNA: TGTGCCAGCAGCCAAGTGGCTCTGGGGCGCTCCTACGAGCAGTACTTC; CDR3 protein: CASSQVALGRSYEQYF